This T cell receptor (beta chain) appears in the sequencing data of a study of blood T cell repertoires in COVID-19. This clone was seen a handful of times. Produced via immunoSEQ multiplex PCR; TCRdb's table is partial and in-frame only. The sample records roughly 180,000 clones, 70% to 90% being singletons. Patients of the Seattle cohort, enrolled during active infection, were followed longitudinally. The source material was peripheral blood. This clonotype was obtained from a woman between 45 and 60 years old with COVID-19, enrolled during active disease.

For the CDR3, the DNA is TGTGCCAGTAGTATGGCCGGGACAGGGAATCAGCCCCAGCATTTT. Translation: CASSMAGTGNQPQHF. The chain links TRBV19 to TRBJ1-5, with TRBD1 matching over 9 bases. Germline CDR1 and CDR2: LNHDA and SQIVND (reference sequence). The CDR3 loop spans 15 amino acids. V shed 3 bases, J shed 4 bases, and the junction held 4 bases outside the gene matches. The full variable domain, its missing parts supplied by reference TRBV19 and TRBJ1-5, is DGGITQSPKYLFRKEGQNVTLSCEQNLNHDAMYWYRQDPGQGLRLIYYSQIVNDFQKGDIAEGYSVSREKKESFPLTVTSAQKNPTAFYLCASSMAGTGNQPQHFGDGTRLSIL.